This paragraph covers one T cell receptor beta chain sequence. The antigen is not known. The data originate from a study of response to subunit inactivated influenza vaccine. The CDR3 length is 13 residues. The germline V gene encodes CDR1 KGHSH and CDR2 LQKENI. V was cut by 3 bases and J by 7 bases, with 12 bases left in between. TCRdb re-called the RT-PCR reads through MiXCR, storing one row per CDR3 protein. Here the sample spans roughly 630,000 distinct CDR3 sequences, approximately 15% being singletons. The study's findings and limits: After each seasonal influenza vaccination, few new T cells are recruited, the authors suggested.

The chain has TRBV18 and TRBJ1-1; possible D gene TRBD1, 6 bases. This TCR derives from a man aged 50 to 59 who received an inactivated influenza vaccine. The sample consisted of PBMCs from blood, taken 14 to 15 days before vaccination. The CDR3 loop reads CASSPTGPLEAFF. Written as DNA, the CDR3 is TGTGCCAGCTCACCTACAGGGCCTCTTGAAGCTTTCTTT.